This is a list of T cell receptor beta chains from one sample in a study of T-cell memory formation after mild COVID-19. TCRdb re-analysed the 5' RACE reads in MiXCR, keeping a single row per CDR3 protein. Among roughly 120,000 distinct CDR3 sequences listed, approximately 22% were seen once. The sample was PBMCs or a T cell subset sorted from them (not recorded which). Receptors were obtained from a young man who had mild COVID-19 (a few samples of this study predate the infection). Cell type and time point are not known. Both conserved end residues are part of each CDR3. The D gene is left open where the match is weak. Only some rows state a clone size, as once, few, many or a class for expanded clones.

clone_size j_call d_call v_call cdr3_nt cdr3_aa
. TRBJ1-1 . TRBV5-1 TGCGCCAGCAGCTTGGGGACTGACACTGAAGCTTTCTTT CASSLGTDTEAFF
few TRBJ1-1 . TRBV29-1 TGCAGCGTTGAAGATATGAGCGGGCGCACTGAAGCTTTCTTT CSVEDMSGRTEAFF
many TRBJ1-1 . TRBV19 TGTGGCTCTACCTTCCGGTTGAACACTGAAGCTTTCTTT CGSTFRLNTEAFF
few TRBJ1-4 TRBD1 TRBV4-1 TGCGCCAGCAGCCAAGTTAAGGGGGCCGGACTGTTTTTT CASSQVKGAGLFF
few TRBJ1-1 . TRBV7-3 TGTGCCAGCAGCTTAGGGGCCTTTGGCACTGAAGCTTTCTTT CASSLGAFGTEAFF
. TRBJ1-2 . TRBV20-1 TGCAGTGCTGAAGGTCGGGGCTACACCTTC CSAEGRGYTF
many TRBJ2-7 TRBD1 TRBV27 TGTGCCAGCAGTTTGGGACAGGGAGATTACGAGCAGTACTTC CASSLGQGDYEQYF
few TRBJ2-1 TRBD1 TRBV30 TGTGCCTGGAGTCCGGGGACAGGGGGTTCGGATGAGCAGTTCTTC CAWSPGTGGSDEQFF
. TRBJ2-2 . TRBV27 TGTGCCAGCAGATCACAGGGTTTCACCGGGGAGCTGTTTTTT CASRSQGFTGELFF
many TRBJ2-7 . TRBV12-3/TRBV12-4 TGTGCCAGCAGTTTTCTTGGGACCGAGCAGTACTTC CASSFLGTEQYF
many TRBJ2-3 . TRBV7-9 TGTGCCAGCAGCTTACTTAGTGGGGGCAACACAGATACGCAGTATTTT CASSLLSGGNTDTQYF
. TRBJ1-5 . TRBV7-9 TGTGCCAGCAGCTTAGGCCCAAGGGCCCAGCATTTT CASSLGPRAQHF
. TRBJ2-1 . TRBV6-2/TRBV6-3 TGTGCCAGCAGTTACGTGGGACTGTACAATGAGCAGTTCTTC CASSYVGLYNEQFF
. TRBJ1-5 . TRBV28 TGTGCCAGCAGTTTATGGGGTAATAGCAATCAGCCCCAGCATTTT CASSLWGNSNQPQHF
. TRBJ1-1 TRBD1 TRBV6-2/TRBV6-3 TGTGCCAGCAGTTACTCGGGACAGGGGTTCGAGGTGGCCGAAGCTTTCTTT CASSYSGQGFEVAEAFF
. TRBJ2-5 . TRBV7-9 TGTGCCAGCACCGACGGTAGAGAGACCCAGTACTTC CASTDGRETQYF
few TRBJ2-1 . TRBV7-6 TGTGCCAGCAGCTTTTTTGACGGGGCCAATGAGCAGTTCTTC CASSFFDGANEQFF
. TRBJ2-5 TRBD1 TRBV7-7 TGTGCCAGCAGCCCGACAGGGAAGAGGGAGACCCAGTACTTC CASSPTGKRETQYF
many TRBJ2-6 . TRBV10-3 TGTGCCATCAGTGGAACAGGAGGGGCTGGGGCCAACGTCCTGACTTTC CAISGTGGAGANVLTF
few TRBJ2-1 . TRBV29-1 TGCAGCGTTACAGGGCCTCGGGGGGATGAGCAGTTCTTC CSVTGPRGDEQFF
. TRBJ1-5 . TRBV7-9 TGTGCCAGCGGAAGTGCCAGCAATCAGCCCCAGCATTTT CASGSASNQPQHF
few TRBJ2-1 . TRBV5-1 TGCGCCAGCAGCATCCGCCGCGCGGCCAATGAGCAGTTCTTC CASSIRRAANEQFF
. TRBJ2-1 TRBD1 TRBV24-1 TGTGCCACCAGGGACAGGTCCTACAATGAGCAGTTCTTC CATRDRSYNEQFF
. TRBJ2-3 . TRBV27 TGTGCCAGCAGTTTTATGGCAGATCGATTAGATACGCAGTATTTT CASSFMADRLDTQYF
few TRBJ1-5 TRBD1 TRBV11-2 TGTGCCAGCAGCCTAGGCCGGACAGGGAGTCAGCCCCAGCATTTT CASSLGRTGSQPQHF
many TRBJ2-7 . TRBV5-1 TGCGCCAGCAGCTTGGGTGACAGCACCTACGAGCAGTACTTC CASSLGDSTYEQYF
few TRBJ1-1 . TRBV4-1 TGCGCCAGCAGCCGACAAAGGGAGATAGCTGAAGCTTTCTTT CASSRQREIAEAFF
few TRBJ2-3 TRBD2 TRBV5-1 TGCGCCAGCAGCTTGGAGGTGGCGGGGGGGGCAGATACGCAGTATTTT CASSLEVAGGADTQYF
few TRBJ1-6 . TRBV7-2 TGTGCCAGCAGGGACCCGGGGGAATACTATAATTCACCCCTCCACTTT CASRDPGEYYNSPLHF
. TRBJ2-3 . TRBV7-9 TGTGCCAGCAGCCCCTTTCCTCGTGAGGCAGATACGCAGTATTTT CASSPFPREADTQYF
few TRBJ1-6 . TRBV20-1 TGCAGTGCTCTCGACATAACGAGCTCCTATAATTCACCCCTCCACTTT CSALDITSSYNSPLHF
. TRBJ2-5 . TRBV4-3 TGCGCCAGCAGCCAAGACGTGCGACTAGGGCAAGAGACCCAGTACTTC CASSQDVRLGQETQYF
few TRBJ2-1 TRBD1 TRBV24-1 TGTGCCACCAGTGGCTGGGGACAGAAAGAGCAGTTCTTC CATSGWGQKEQFF
. TRBJ1-2 . TRBV20-1 TGCAGTGCCCCGAGACAGTACTATGGCTACACCTTC CSAPRQYYGYTF
few TRBJ2-1 TRBD2 TRBV9 TGTGCCAGCAGCGAAGGACTAGCGGCCTACAATGAGCAGTTCTTC CASSEGLAAYNEQFF
. TRBJ1-2 . TRBV27 TGTGCCAGCAGTTCCCCCTCCAGGGAAAAAAACTATGGCTACACCTTC CASSSPSREKNYGYTF
. TRBJ1-6 . TRBV4-1 TGCGCCAGCAGCCAAGAACCTCAGGGGAATTCACCCCTCCACTTT CASSQEPQGNSPLHF
few TRBJ2-1 TRBD2 TRBV7-3 TGTGCCAGCAGCTTGGCGGGGGGGCGCAATGAGCAGTTCTTC CASSLAGGRNEQFF
few TRBJ2-6 . TRBV7-9 TGTGCCAGCAGCCAAGGTTACGGGGCAACTGGGGCCAACGTCCTGACTTTC CASSQGYGATGANVLTF
few TRBJ2-5 . TRBV5-1 TGCGCCAGCAGCTTGATTGGACTCGAAACCCAAGAGACCCAGTACTTC CASSLIGLETQETQYF
. TRBJ2-4 TRBD1 TRBV5-1 TGCGCCAGCAGCTTGTTAGGGACAGAAAACATTCAGTACTTC CASSLLGTENIQYF
. TRBJ2-2 . TRBV6-5 TGTGCCAGCAGTTACTCGATTACCGGGGAGCTGTTTTTT CASSYSITGELFF
many TRBJ2-2 TRBD1 TRBV4-2 TGTGCCAGCAGCCAGGAGACAGGGGAGCCCGGGGAGCTGTTTTTT CASSQETGEPGELFF
few TRBJ2-7 . TRBV5-1 TGCGCCAGCAGCTTAGGCACAGGGTTTTCTTACGACGAGCAGTACTTC CASSLGTGFSYDEQYF
. TRBJ2-7 . TRBV9 TGTGCCAGCAGCGTAGAAGGCCGGGGGGCAGTCGAGCAGTACTTC CASSVEGRGAVEQYF
. TRBJ1-5 . TRBV4-2 TGTGCCAGCAGCCAAGAGCCCCCGGGATATTTGAGCAATCAGCCCCAGCATTTT CASSQEPPGYLSNQPQHF